This entry lists 23 T cell receptor beta chains sequenced from one sample in a study of blood T cell repertoires in COVID-19. Data came from immunoSEQ multiplex PCR; TCRdb stores just in-frame clones and leaves some out. Among approximately 220,000 clones listed, about 88% were seen once. Sample: PBMCs or T cells enriched from blood (not recorded which). These receptor sequences come from a woman in her twenties or thirties who had been exposed to COVID-19.

The V gene is TRBV7-3, the J gene TRBJ2-2, with 7 nucleotides matching TRBD1. Germline values: CDR1 SGHTA, CDR2 FQGTGA. CDR3 length: 15 amino acids. Trimming removed 4 bases from V and 2 bases from J; junction bases left unmatched: 4. The CDR3 nucleotides read TGTGCCAGCAGCTCTACAGGGGTAAACACCGGGGAGCTGTTTTTT. This translates into CASSSTGVNTGELFF.

Here the CDR3 reads CASSPAGRGTEAFF. The CDR3 DNA sequence: TGTGCCAGCAGCCCCGCCGGACGGGGGACTGAAGCTTTCTTT. V is TRBV11-3 and J is TRBJ1-1, with D perhaps matching TRBD1 (5 bases). The V end lost 5 bases, the J end lost 5 bases, and 15 bases lay between the germline ends. CDR3 size: 14 residues. Germline V CDR1 and CDR2: SGHNT, YENEEA.

The gene calls are TRBV30 and TRBJ2-7; D call uncertain. V lost 0 bases to trimming and J lost 0 bases, with 3 bases between them. Germline V gene lookup returns CDR1 GTSNPN and CDR2 SVGIG (reference sequence). This CDR3 spans 12 amino acids. The CDR3 sequence: CAWSVSSYEQYF. For the CDR3, the DNA is TGTGCCTGGAGTGTGAGCTCCTACGAGCAGTACTTC.

The genes are TRBV3-1 (or the pseudogene TRBV3-2) and TRBJ1-4, with D unclear. The CDR3 is 15 residues long. Between the trimmed V and J ends, which lost 2 bases and 7 bases, there was a span of 14 bases. Germline-derived CDR1 and CDR2 are LGHDT and YNNKEL (reference sequence). The CDR3 bases are TGTGCCAGCAGCCAAAACGGCGGAAAAGGTGAAAAACTGTTTTTT. Encoded protein: CASSQNGGKGEKLFF.

This clone was counted at least ten times. The rearrangement joins TRBV24-1 to TRBJ2-6, with a possible D match to TRBD2 (5 bases). V dropped 2 bases and J dropped 4 bases, with 8 bases sitting between them. The germline V gene has CDR1 KGHDR and CDR2 SFDVKD. This CDR3 contains 15 residues. CDR3 in DNA: TGTGCCACCAGTGATTCGGGGTTGGGGGCCAACGTCCTGACTTTC. This codes for CATSDSGLGANVLTF.

This rearrangement joins TRBV21-1 to TRBJ1-5; no DNA check was done on the table's D call, TRBD1. TRBV21-1 is labeled a pseudogene. The CDR3 is made up of 16 amino acids. The DNA of the CDR3 is TGTGCCAGCCTCTTTCCCGGGACAGGGTGTATCCAGCCCCAGCATTTT. This encodes CASLFPGTGCIQPQHF.

The V and J genes are TRBV6-5 and TRBJ1-1, with 9 bases aligning to TRBD1. The CDR3 runs 13 residues. V was pared by 7 bases and J by 4 bases, with 4 bases of the junction left unmatched. CDR1 and CDR2 (germline): MNHEY, SVGAGI. In DNA form, the CDR3 reads TGTGCCAGCATCGGACAGGGGACCACTGAAGCTTTCTTT. It encodes CASIGQGTTEAFF.

For this clone: This may be a read error: a much more frequent sequence differs by one nucleotide. This chain links TRBV25-1 with TRBJ2-1; tentatively, D is TRBD2 (5 bases). V was clipped by 10 bases and J by 2 bases, with 6 bases between them. The CDR3 sequence is 11 residues long. The germline V gene has CDR1 MGHDK and CDR2 SYGVNS. The CDR3 bases are TGTGCCACCGGGACCTACAATGAGCAGTTCTTC. Amino acids: CATGTYNEQFF.

The chain recombines TRBV29-1 with TRBJ2-3; 7 positions match TRBD1. Per germline, CDR1 SQVTM and CDR2 ANQGSEA. This CDR3 region has 13 residues. With 3 bases clipped from V and 2 bases from J, the junction kept 2 bases outside the gene matches. CDR3 coding DNA: TGCAGCGTTGATAAGGGGGCCACAGATACGCAGTATTTT. Residues: CSVDKGATDTQYF.

V and J are TRBV6-6 and TRBJ1-2; TRBD1 is a possible D gene (5 bases). CDR1 and CDR2 (germline): MNHNY, SVGAGI (reference sequence). The V gene lost 2 bases and the J gene lost 8 bases, with 12 bases spanning the gap. The CDR3 totals 13 residues. The CDR3: CASSYSSRGGYTF. CDR3 coding DNA: TGTGCCAGCAGTTACAGCTCAAGGGGAGGCTACACCTTC.

The genes are TRBV12-5 and TRBJ1-4, with D hard to call. Germline CDR1 reads LGHNT; CDR2 reads FRNRAP. The CDR3 extends over 15 amino acids. The V end was cut by 2 bases, the J end by 4 bases, with 11 bases between. CDR3 loop: CASGLWRAGNEKLFF. In nucleotides, the CDR3 is TGTGCTAGTGGTTTGTGGCGGGCCGGTAATGAAAAACTGTTTTTT.

The chain is built from TRBV6-5 and TRBJ2-4; D not resolved. Trimming stripped 6 bases from V and 3 bases from J, with 6 bases between. Germline V gene lookup returns CDR1 MNHEY and CDR2 SVGAGI. The length of the CDR3 is 12 residues. The CDR3 is CASRPGKNIQYF. CDR3 nucleotide sequence: TGTGCCAGCAGGCCCGGCAAAAACATTCAGTACTTC.

The chain employs TRBV5-4 and TRBJ2-7; D call uncertain. This CDR3 spans 12 amino acids. Germline loops: CDR1 SGHNT, CDR2 YYREEE (reference sequence). V shed 2 bases and J shed 5 bases, with 8 bases lying between them. CDR3 loop: CASSFTANEQYF. CDR3 nucleotide sequence: TGTGCCAGCAGCTTCACTGCAAACGAGCAGTACTTC.

The gene calls are TRBV4-2 and TRBJ1-5, with D perhaps TRBD1 (5 bases). V lost 0 bases and J 7 bases, leaving 13 bases between the germline ends. Germline V gives CDR1 LGHNA, CDR2 YNFKEQ. This CDR3 region has 15 residues. CDR3 sequence (DNA): TGTGCCAGCAGCCAAGATCAGGGAGGGCAACAGCCCCAGCATTTT. Protein sequence: CASSQDQGGQQPQHF.

This rearrangement joins TRBV6-5 to TRBJ1-3, with TRBD1 matching 7 bases. The CDR3 is made up of 15 amino acids. The trim removed 10 bases at V and 0 bases at J, leaving 9 bases unmatched. Looked up from germline, CDR1 is MNHEY and CDR2 is SVGAGI. CDR3 in DNA: TGTGCCACTGGGACAGAACTTTTCTCTGGAAACACCATATATTTT. The encoded protein is CATGTELFSGNTIYF.

This sequence joins TRBV6-5 and TRBJ2-3, with TRBD1 as a possible D gene (6 bases). The germline V gene encodes CDR1 MNHEY and CDR2 SVGAGI. The V end was cut by 4 bases, the J end by 6 bases, with 17 bases between. The CDR3 loop spans 15 amino acids. Here the CDR3 DNA reads TGTGCCAGCAGTTGGGGGCCTGCTAGCTCGGATACGCAGTATTTT. Translating gives CASSWGPASSDTQYF.

The chain recombines TRBV30 with TRBJ1-2; the D is unclear. Germline values: CDR1 GTSNPN, CDR2 SVGIG (reference sequence). Trimming stripped 2 bases from V and 0 bases from J, with 10 bases between. The CDR3 loop spans 14 amino acids. CDR3 bases: TGTGCCTGGAGTTCCCAGGATACTAACTATGGCTACACCTTC. Its protein is CAWSSQDTNYGYTF.

This clone was recorded once. The chain couples TRBV6-1 to TRBJ1-5; no clear D. V was shortened by 0 bases and J by 5 bases, with 8 bases between the two germline ends. CDR3 size: 14 residues. The germline gives CDR1 MNHNS, CDR2 SASEGT. The CDR3 DNA reads TGTGCCAGCAGTGAAGCCTCGGTAGATCAGCCCCAGCATTTT. Protein product: CASSEASVDQPQHF.

This sequence joins TRBV9 and TRBJ1-2; TRBD1 is a possible D gene (5 bases). Trimming took off 5 bases at V and 7 bases at J, with 15 bases between the two ends. The CDR3 loop spans 13 amino acids. CDR1 and CDR2 (germline): SGDLS, YYNGEE. For the CDR3, the DNA is TGTGCCAGCAGTACCAATTCAAGGGGTGGCTACACCTTC. This translates into CASSTNSRGGYTF.

The chain has TRBV7-2 and TRBJ2-2; perhaps TRBD2 as D (6 bases). The CDR3 totals 15 residues. The germline V and J ends were trimmed by 1 base and 1 base, with 7 bases remaining between them. Germline V gene lookup returns CDR1 SGHTA and CDR2 FQGNSA. CDR3 residues: CASSLGGGNTGELFF. CDR3 DNA: TGTGCCAGCAGCTTAGGGGGAGGGAACACCGGGGAGCTGTTTTTT.

The chain uses TRBV28 and TRBJ2-7, with TRBD2 matching 9 bases. Germline trimming cut 6 bases from V and 8 bases from J; bases unmatched to any gene: 14. Germline V lookup: CDR1 MDHEN, CDR2 SYDVKM. The CDR3 sequence is 15 residues long. The CDR3 nucleotides are TGTGCCAGCAGGGGCGGGGGGGACTTTATGGGCCAGCAGTACTTC. Residues: CASRGGGDFMGQQYF.

This clone was counted once. The rearrangement uses TRBV5-1 and TRBJ1-4; perhaps TRBD1 as D (6 bases). V gave up 0 bases and J gave up 7 bases, with 7 bases separating them. The CDR3 length is 13 residues. Germline V gene data show CDR1 as SGHRS and CDR2 as YFSETQ. The CDR3 DNA follows: TGCGCCAGCAGCTTGGCACAGGGTGAAAAACTGTTTTTT. It yields the protein CASSLAQGEKLFF.

This chain uses TRBV19 with TRBJ1-3; no definite D call. The CDR3 extends over 15 amino acids. Germline V gene lookup returns CDR1 LNHDA and CDR2 SQIVND (reference sequence). Trimming removed 3 bases at V and 1 base at J, with 10 bases between. CDR3 region: CASSISVVSGNTIYF. The CDR3 coding sequence is TGTGCCAGTAGTATTTCGGTGGTTTCTGGAAACACCATATATTTT.